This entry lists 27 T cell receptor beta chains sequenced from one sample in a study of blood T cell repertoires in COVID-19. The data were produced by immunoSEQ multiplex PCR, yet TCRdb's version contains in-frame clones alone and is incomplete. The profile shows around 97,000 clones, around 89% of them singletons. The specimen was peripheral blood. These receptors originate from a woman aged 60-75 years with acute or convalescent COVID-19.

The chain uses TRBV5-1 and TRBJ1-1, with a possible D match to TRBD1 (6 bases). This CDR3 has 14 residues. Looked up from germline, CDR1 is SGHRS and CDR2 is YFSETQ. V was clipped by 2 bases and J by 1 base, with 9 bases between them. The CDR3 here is CASSFTQGNTEAFF. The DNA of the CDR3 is TGCGCCAGCAGCTTCACACAGGGGAACACTGAAGCTTTCTTT.

The CDR3 sequence: CASSPGQGVTEAFF. The CDR3 DNA is TGTGCCAGCAGCCCGGGACAGGGTGTCACTGAAGCTTTCTTT. The chain couples TRBV11-3 to TRBJ1-1, with 9 bases aligning to TRBD1. CDR3 length: 14 residues. Germline assignment: CDR1 SGHNT and CDR2 YENEEA. V shed 5 bases, J shed 4 bases, and the junction held 5 bases outside the gene matches.

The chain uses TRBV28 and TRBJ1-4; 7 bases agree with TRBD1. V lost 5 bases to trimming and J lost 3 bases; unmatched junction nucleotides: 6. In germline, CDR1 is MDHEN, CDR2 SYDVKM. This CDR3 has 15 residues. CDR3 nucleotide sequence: TGTGCCAGCAGTCCACAGGACAGGTCTAATGAAAAACTGTTTTTT. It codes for CASSPQDRSNEKLFF. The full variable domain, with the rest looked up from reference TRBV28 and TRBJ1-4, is DVKVTQSSRYLVKRTGEKVFLECVQDMDHENMFWYRQDPGLGLRLIYFSYDVKMKEKGDIPEGYSVSREKKERFSLILESASTNQTSMYLCASSPQDRSNEKLFFGSGTQLSVL.

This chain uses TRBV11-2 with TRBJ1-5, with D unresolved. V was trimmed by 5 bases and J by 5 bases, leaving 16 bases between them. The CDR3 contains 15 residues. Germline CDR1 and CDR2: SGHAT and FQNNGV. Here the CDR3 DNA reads TGTGCCAGCAGCCACGAACCGGGAACACATCAGCCCCAGCATTTT. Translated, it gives CASSHEPGTHQPQHF.

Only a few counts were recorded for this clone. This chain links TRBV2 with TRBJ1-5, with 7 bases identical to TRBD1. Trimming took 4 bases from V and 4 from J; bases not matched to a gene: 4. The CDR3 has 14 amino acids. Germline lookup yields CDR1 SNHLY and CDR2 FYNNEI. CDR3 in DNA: TGTGCCAGCAGTGCAGAGACAGGGAATCAGCCCCAGCATTTT. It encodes CASSAETGNQPQHF.

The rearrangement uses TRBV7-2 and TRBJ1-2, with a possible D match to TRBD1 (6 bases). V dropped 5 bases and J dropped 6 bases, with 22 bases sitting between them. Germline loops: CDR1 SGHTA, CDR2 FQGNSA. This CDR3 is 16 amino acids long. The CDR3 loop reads CASSARRGFKMDGYTF. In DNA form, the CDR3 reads TGTGCCAGCAGCGCCCGAAGGGGGTTTAAAATGGATGGCTACACCTTC.

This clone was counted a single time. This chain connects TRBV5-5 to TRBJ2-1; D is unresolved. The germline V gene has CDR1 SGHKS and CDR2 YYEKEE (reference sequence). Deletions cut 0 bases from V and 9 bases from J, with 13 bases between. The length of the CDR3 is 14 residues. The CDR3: CASSLGPFQSEQFF. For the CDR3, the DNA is TGTGCCAGCAGCTTGGGGCCCTTCCAATCTGAGCAGTTCTTC.

The CDR3 DNA reads TGTGCCAGCAGCCGGGATTCTGGAAACACCATATATTTT. Amino acids: CASSRDSGNTIYF. The rearrangement links TRBV9 to TRBJ1-3; D is uncertain. Trimming removed 4 bases at V and 1 base at J, with 6 bases between. CDR1 is SGDLS, CDR2 YYNGEE, per germline. This CDR3 region has 13 residues.

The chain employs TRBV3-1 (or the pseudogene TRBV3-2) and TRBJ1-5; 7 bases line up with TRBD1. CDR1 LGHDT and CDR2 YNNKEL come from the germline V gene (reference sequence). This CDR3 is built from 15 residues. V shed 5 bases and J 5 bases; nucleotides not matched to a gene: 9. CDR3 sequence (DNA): TGTGCCAGCAGCTCCCGGGACAGACCTTATCAGCCCCAGCATTTT. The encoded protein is CASSSRDRPYQPQHF.

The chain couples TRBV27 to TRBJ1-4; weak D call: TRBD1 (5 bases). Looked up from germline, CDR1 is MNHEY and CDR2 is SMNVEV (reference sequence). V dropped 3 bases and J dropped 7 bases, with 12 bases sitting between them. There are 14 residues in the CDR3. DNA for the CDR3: TGTGCCAGCAGTTTGGGGCAGTATGGTGAAAAACTGTTTTTT. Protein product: CASSLGQYGEKLFF.

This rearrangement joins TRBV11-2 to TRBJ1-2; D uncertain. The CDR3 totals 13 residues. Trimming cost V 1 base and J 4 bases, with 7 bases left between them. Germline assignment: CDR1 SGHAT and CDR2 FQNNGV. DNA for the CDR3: TGTGCCAGCAGCTTAGGTACCAGCTATGGCTACACCTTC. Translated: CASSLGTSYGYTF.

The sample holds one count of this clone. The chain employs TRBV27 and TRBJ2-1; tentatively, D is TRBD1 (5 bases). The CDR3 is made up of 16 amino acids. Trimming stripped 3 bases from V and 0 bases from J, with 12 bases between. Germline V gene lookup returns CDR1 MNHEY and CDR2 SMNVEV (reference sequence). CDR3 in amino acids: CASSFLGVSSYNEQFF. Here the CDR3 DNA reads TGTGCCAGCAGTTTCCTAGGGGTTAGCTCCTACAATGAGCAGTTCTTC.

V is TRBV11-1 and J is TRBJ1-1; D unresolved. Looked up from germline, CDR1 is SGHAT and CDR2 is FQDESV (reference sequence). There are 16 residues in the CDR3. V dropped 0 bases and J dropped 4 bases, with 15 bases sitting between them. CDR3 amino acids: CASSLASPEEGTEAFF. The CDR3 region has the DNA TGTGCCAGCAGCTTAGCTAGCCCCGAGGAGGGCACTGAAGCTTTCTTT. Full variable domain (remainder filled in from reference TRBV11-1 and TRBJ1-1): EAEVAQSPRYKITEKSQAVAFWCDPISGHATLYWYRQILGQGPELLVQFQDESVVDDSQLPKDRFSAERLKGVDSTLKIQPAELGDSAMYLCASSLASPEEGTEAFFGQGTRLTVV.

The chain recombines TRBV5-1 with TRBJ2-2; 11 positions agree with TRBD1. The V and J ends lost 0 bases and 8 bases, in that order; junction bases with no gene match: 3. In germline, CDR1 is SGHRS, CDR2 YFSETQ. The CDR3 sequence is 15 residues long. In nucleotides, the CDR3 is TGCGCCAGCAGCTTGGGGACAGGGGGCACTGGGGAGCTGTTTTTT. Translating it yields CASSLGTGGTGELFF.

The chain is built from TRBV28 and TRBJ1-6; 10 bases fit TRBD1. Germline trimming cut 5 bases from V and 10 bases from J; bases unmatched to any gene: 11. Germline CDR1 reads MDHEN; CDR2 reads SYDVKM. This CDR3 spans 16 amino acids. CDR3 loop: CASSRRTGGIGSPLHF. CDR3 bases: TGTGCCAGCAGTCGCCGGACAGGGGGTATTGGATCACCCCTCCACTTT.

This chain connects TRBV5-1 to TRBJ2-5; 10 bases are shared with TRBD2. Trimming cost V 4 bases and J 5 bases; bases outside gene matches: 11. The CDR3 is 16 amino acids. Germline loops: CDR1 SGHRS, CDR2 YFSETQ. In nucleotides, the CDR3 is TGCGCCAGCAGCCTCACGGGGGCTAGCGGGAGTGAGACCCAGTACTTC. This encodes CASSLTGASGSETQYF.

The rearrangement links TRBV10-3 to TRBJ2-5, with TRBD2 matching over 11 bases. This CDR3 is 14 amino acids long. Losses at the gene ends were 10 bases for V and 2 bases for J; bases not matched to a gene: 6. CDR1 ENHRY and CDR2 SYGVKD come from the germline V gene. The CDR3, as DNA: TGTGCCAGTCGACTAGCGGGACCGCAAGAGACCCAGTACTTC. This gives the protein CASRLAGPQETQYF.

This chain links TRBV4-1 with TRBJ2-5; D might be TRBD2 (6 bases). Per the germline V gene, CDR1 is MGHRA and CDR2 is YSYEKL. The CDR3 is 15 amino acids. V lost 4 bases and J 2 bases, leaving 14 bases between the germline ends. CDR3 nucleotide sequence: TGCGCCAGCAGCCCAGCGGGTGGGCAGCAAGAGACCCAGTACTTC. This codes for CASSPAGGQQETQYF.

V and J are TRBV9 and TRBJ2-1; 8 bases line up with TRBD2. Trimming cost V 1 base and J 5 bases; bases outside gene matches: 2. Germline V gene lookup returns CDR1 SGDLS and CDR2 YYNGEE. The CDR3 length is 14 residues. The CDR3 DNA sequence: TGTGCCAGCAGCGTAACTAGCGGAAACAATGAGCAGTTCTTC. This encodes CASSVTSGNNEQFF.

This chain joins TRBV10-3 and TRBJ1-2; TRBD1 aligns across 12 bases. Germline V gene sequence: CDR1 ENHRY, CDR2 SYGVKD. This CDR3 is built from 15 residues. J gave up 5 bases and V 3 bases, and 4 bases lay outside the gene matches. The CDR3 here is CAISDGDRGQYGYTF. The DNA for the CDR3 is TGTGCCATCAGTGACGGGGACAGGGGGCAATATGGCTACACCTTC.

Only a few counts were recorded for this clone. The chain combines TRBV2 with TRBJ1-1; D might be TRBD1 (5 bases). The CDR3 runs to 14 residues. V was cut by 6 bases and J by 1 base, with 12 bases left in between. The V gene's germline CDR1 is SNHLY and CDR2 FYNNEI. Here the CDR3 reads CASRRQGGNTEAFF. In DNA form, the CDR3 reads TGTGCCAGCAGGCGTCAGGGAGGGAACACTGAAGCTTTCTTT.

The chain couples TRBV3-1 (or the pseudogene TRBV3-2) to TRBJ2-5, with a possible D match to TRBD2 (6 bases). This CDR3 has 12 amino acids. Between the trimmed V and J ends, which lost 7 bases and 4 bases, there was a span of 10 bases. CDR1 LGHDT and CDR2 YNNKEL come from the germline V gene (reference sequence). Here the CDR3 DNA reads TGTGCCAGCACCCCAGCGGGAGAGACCCAGTACTTC. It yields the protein CASTPAGETQYF.

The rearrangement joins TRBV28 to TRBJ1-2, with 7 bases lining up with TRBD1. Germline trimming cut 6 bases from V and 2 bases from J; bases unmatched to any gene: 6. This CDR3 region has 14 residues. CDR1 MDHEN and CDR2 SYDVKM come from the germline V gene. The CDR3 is CASRASGGNYGYTF. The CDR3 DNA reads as TGTGCCAGCAGAGCTTCAGGGGGGAACTATGGCTACACCTTC.

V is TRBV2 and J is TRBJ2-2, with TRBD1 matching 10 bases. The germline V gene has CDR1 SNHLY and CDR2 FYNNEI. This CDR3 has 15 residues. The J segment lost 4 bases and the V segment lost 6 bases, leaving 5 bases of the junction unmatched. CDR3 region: CASRRDRGGTGELFF. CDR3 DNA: TGTGCCAGCAGGAGGGACAGGGGTGGCACCGGGGAGCTGTTTTTT.

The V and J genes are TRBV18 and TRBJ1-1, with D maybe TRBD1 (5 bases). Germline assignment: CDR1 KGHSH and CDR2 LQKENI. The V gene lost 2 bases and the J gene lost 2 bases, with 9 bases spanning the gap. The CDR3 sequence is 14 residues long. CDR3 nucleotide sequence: TGTGCCAGCTCACCAGACAGCTACAACACTGAAGCTTTCTTT. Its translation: CASSPDSYNTEAFF.

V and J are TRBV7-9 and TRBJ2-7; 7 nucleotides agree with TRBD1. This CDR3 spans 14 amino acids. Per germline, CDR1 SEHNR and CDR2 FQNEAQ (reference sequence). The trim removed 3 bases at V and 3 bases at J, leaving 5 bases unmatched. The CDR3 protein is CASSLPGGGYEQYF. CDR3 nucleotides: TGTGCCAGCAGCTTGCCAGGGGGTGGCTACGAGCAGTACTTC.

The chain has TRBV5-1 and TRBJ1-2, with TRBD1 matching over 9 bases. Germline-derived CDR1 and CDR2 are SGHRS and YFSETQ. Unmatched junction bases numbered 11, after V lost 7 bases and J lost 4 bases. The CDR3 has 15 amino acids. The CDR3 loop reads CASRSTTGGSYGYTF. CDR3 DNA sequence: TGCGCCAGCCGAAGTACCACAGGGGGCAGCTATGGCTACACCTTC.